The present entry profiles one TCR beta chain with its context. The target antigen is unknown. Sequence at one end of the junction differs from germline and may be a read error. The germline CDR1 and CDR2 sequences are SEHNR and FQNEAQ (reference sequence). There are 14 residues in the CDR3. The data belong to a study of shared clonotypes between healthy human individuals. General study findings and limits: Genetic and exposure-history diversity was limited by the small donor number. Sharing across a few donors was seen in 4% to 5.5% of naive CD4 clonotypes.

Profiling relied on immunoSEQ multiplex PCR, and the TCRdb table lists in-frame clones only, not all of them. Among about 2.2 million clones listed, roughly 91% were seen once. CD45RO-negative, CCR7-selected cells formed the naive CD8 fraction, which excluded terminally differentiated effector memory CD45RA+ cells. Those who donated were healthy HIV-negative adults, with no recent acute infections or vaccinations reported. The material sequenced was naive CD8+ T cells from PBMCs. The receptor was isolated from a man between 18 and 35 years old in good health. Some clones in this sample may be carry-over from other donors' samples. The chain employs TRBV7-9 and TRBJ2-2; the D call may be TRBD1 or TRBD2 (5 bases each). The CDR3 DNA sequence: TGTGCCAGCAGCTTAGTGGGGACGGCCGGCGAGCTGTTTTTT. It specifies CASSLVGTAGELFF.